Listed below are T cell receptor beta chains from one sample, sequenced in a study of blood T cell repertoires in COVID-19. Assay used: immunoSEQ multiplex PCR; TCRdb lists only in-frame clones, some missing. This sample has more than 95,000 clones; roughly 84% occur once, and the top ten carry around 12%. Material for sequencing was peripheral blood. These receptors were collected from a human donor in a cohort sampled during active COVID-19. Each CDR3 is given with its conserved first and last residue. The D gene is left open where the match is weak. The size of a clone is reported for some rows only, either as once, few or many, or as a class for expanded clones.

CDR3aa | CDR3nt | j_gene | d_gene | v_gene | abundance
CAGGGFNTEAFF | TGTGCCGGAGGAGGGTTTAACACTGAAGCTTTCTTT | TRBJ1-1 | - | TRBV7-2 | -
CASSVSGEPFHEQYF | TGTGCCAGCAGCGTATCAGGGGAGCCATTCCACGAGCAGTACTTC | TRBJ2-7 | - | TRBV9 | -
CASSLWQGVATDTQYF | TGTGCCAGCAGTTTATGGCAGGGGGTGGCGACAGATACGCAGTATTTT | TRBJ2-3 | TRBD1 | TRBV27 | -
CAWGFGGAEDTQYF | TGTGCCTGGGGATTCGGGGGGGCGGAAGATACGCAGTATTTT | TRBJ2-3 | TRBD2 | TRBV30 | -
CASSFPRTDVQETQYF | TGTGCCAGCTCATTTCCTAGGACAGACGTACAAGAGACCCAGTACTTC | TRBJ2-5 | - | TRBV18 | -
CASSMGLLQETQYF | TGCGCCAGCAGCATGGGACTTTTGCAAGAGACCCAGTACTTC | TRBJ2-5 | - | TRBV4-1 | -
CASSPDRVYSPLHF | TGTGCCAGCAGCCCGGACAGGGTGTACTCACCCCTCCACTTT | TRBJ1-6 | TRBD1 | TRBV5-6 | -
CASSPGGTSTDTQYF | TGTGCCAGCAGCCCGGGGGGGACTAGCACAGATACGCAGTATTTT | TRBJ2-3 | TRBD2 | TRBV7-6 | -
CATSDAGGAGGQETQYF | TGTGCCACCAGTGATGCCGGGGGAGCGGGGGGGCAGGAGACCCAGTACTTC | TRBJ2-5 | TRBD2 | TRBV24-1 | -
CASSGDSNQPQHF | TGTGCCAGCAGCGGAGATTCCAATCAGCCCCAGCATTTT | TRBJ1-5 | - | TRBV9 | few
CASSQAGNTGELFF | TGTGCCAGCAGCCAGGCGGGGAACACCGGGGAGCTGTTTTTT | TRBJ2-2 | - | TRBV3-1/TRBV3-2 | -
CASSPLKGIRGNEQFF | TGTGCCAGCAGTCCACTTAAGGGAATCAGGGGGAATGAGCAGTTCTTC | TRBJ2-1 | TRBD1 | TRBV2 | -
CASSLSTGAFNEQFF | TGTGCCAGCAGCTTATCGACAGGGGCGTTCAATGAGCAGTTCTTC | TRBJ2-1 | TRBD1 | TRBV7-2 | -
CASSLEGPTEAFF | TGTGCCAGCAGCTTAGAGGGGCCCACTGAAGCTTTCTTT | TRBJ1-1 | - | TRBV7-8 | -
CASGTGGSNQPQHF | TGTGCTAGTGGTACAGGGGGTAGCAATCAGCCCCAGCATTTT | TRBJ1-5 | TRBD1 | TRBV12-5 | -
CASSQAQDNEKLFF | TGTGCCAGCAGCCAAGCCCAGGATAATGAAAAACTGTTTTTT | TRBJ1-4 | - | TRBV3-1/TRBV3-2 | -
CASQTVGNTIYF | TGTGCCAGTCAGACAGTAGGAAACACCATATATTTT | TRBJ1-3 | - | TRBV12-3/TRBV12-4 | -
CASSISSTGKGNTIYF | TGTGCCAGTAGTATCTCCTCTACAGGGAAAGGAAACACCATATATTTT | TRBJ1-3 | - | TRBV19 | -
CASSYSGGGSYNEQFF | TGTGCCAGCAGTTACTCTGGCGGGGGCTCCTACAATGAGCAGTTCTTC | TRBJ2-1 | TRBD2 | TRBV6-5 | -
CASSQARFNVGGQYEQYF | TGTGCCAGCAGCCAGGCCCGATTTAATGTGGGGGGGCAGTACGAGCAGTACTTC | TRBJ2-7 | - | TRBV4-2 | -
CASSWMGAQETQYF | TGTGCCAGCAGCTGGATGGGGGCCCAAGAGACCCAGTACTTC | TRBJ2-5 | - | TRBV5-4 | -
CASSLHREYNEQFF | TGTGCCAGCAGCTTACACCGGGAGTACAATGAGCAGTTCTTC | TRBJ2-1 | - | TRBV7-2 | -
CASSSSLSGGPTDTQYF | TGTGCCAGCAGCTCGTCCCTTAGCGGGGGGCCCACAGATACGCAGTATTTT | TRBJ2-3 | TRBD2 | TRBV4-2 | -
CASNLAGTGGYGYTF | TGTGCCAGCAACCTCGCCGGGACAGGCGGATATGGCTACACCTTC | TRBJ1-2 | TRBD1 | TRBV5-4 | -
CASSVVGAPTHEQYF | TGTGCCAGCAGCGTAGTAGGGGCCCCAACCCACGAGCAGTACTTC | TRBJ2-7 | - | TRBV9 | -
CATTWESANTEAFF | TGTGCCACTACCTGGGAGTCAGCTAACACTGAAGCTTTCTTT | TRBJ1-1 | - | TRBV5-5 | -
CASSLGASEPQHF | TGTGCCAGCAGCTTAGGGGCCTCAGAGCCCCAGCATTTT | TRBJ1-5 | - | TRBV11-3 | once
CASSLAGRVNTGELFF | TGTGCCAGCAGCTTAGCGGGCAGGGTGAACACCGGGGAGCTGTTTTTT | TRBJ2-2 | - | TRBV7-2 | few
CASSKGQGRDSGANVLTF | TGTGCCAGCAGCAAGGGACAGGGAAGAGACTCTGGGGCCAACGTCCTGACTTTC | TRBJ2-6 | TRBD1 | TRBV5-4 | -
CASSLATGNSPLHF | TGTGCCAGCAGCTTGGCGACGGGGAATTCACCCCTCCACTTT | TRBJ1-6 | - | TRBV5-6 | -
CASSPTGQPNYEQYF | TGCGCCAGCAGCCCCACGGGACAGCCTAACTACGAGCAGTACTTC | TRBJ2-7 | TRBD1 | TRBV5-1 | -
CASSNKRERSYTF | TGTGCCAGCAGCAATAAAAGGGAGAGGAGCTACACCTTC | TRBJ1-2 | - | TRBV21-1 | -
CASSSPGSQGHEQYF | TGTGCCAGCAGCTCCCCCGGGAGCCAGGGCCACGAGCAGTACTTC | TRBJ2-7 | - | TRBV7-9 | -
CASSIRDTQYF | TGTGCCAGTAGTATTCGGGATACGCAGTATTTT | TRBJ2-3 | - | TRBV19 | few
CASSVQGSESPLHF | TGTGCCAGTAGTGTACAGGGGTCGGAGTCACCCCTCCACTTT | TRBJ1-6 | TRBD1 | TRBV19 | -
CAWTPGVTGNTIYF | TGTGCCTGGACGCCCGGGGTGACTGGAAACACCATATATTTT | TRBJ1-3 | - | TRBV30 | -
CASSQDRGQIFF | TGTGCCAGCAGCCAAGACCGGGGACAGATTTTCTTC | TRBJ2-7 | TRBD1 | TRBV14 | -
CASTQGGGRGETQYF | TGTGCCAGCACCCAAGGGGGGGGTCGTGGAGAGACCCAGTACTTC | TRBJ2-5 | - | TRBV6-5 | -
CASRISNRANTEAFF | TGTGCCAGTAGAATTAGTAACAGGGCCAACACTGAAGCTTTCTTT | TRBJ1-1 | - | TRBV19 | few
CASSLPGGGLYEQYF | TGTGCCAGCAGCCTCCCAGGGGGCGGCCTTTACGAGCAGTACTTC | TRBJ2-7 | TRBD1 | TRBV11-2 | -
CASSLGWGLEETQYF | TGTGCCAGCAGCTTAGGGTGGGGACTGGAGGAGACCCAGTACTTC | TRBJ2-5 | - | TRBV7-2 | -
CASSQVPGTGNTIYF | TGCGCCAGCAGCCAAGTACCAGGGACTGGAAACACCATATATTTT | TRBJ1-3 | - | TRBV4-1 | -
CASSYSDNQPQHF | TGTGCCAGCAGTTACAGTGACAATCAGCCCCAGCATTTT | TRBJ1-5 | - | TRBV27 | few
CASSSTSGGAWGTGELFF | TGTGCCAGCAGCTCCACTAGCGGGGGGGCCTGGGGCACCGGGGAGCTGTTTTTT | TRBJ2-2 | TRBD2 | TRBV5-4 | -
CSAGEVGEKLFF | TGCAGCGCCGGGGAAGTCGGTGAAAAACTGTTTTTT | TRBJ1-4 | - | TRBV29-1 | -
CSGTENEKLFF | TGCAGTGGGACAGAGAATGAAAAACTGTTTTTT | TRBJ1-4 | - | TRBV20-1 | -
CASGLVLAETQYF | TGTGCTAGTGGTTTGGTACTTGCAGAGACCCAGTACTTC | TRBJ2-5 | - | TRBV12-5 | -
CASSTGTGNNQQQPQHF | TGTGCCAGTAGTACTGGGACAGGGAACAACCAGCAACAGCCCCAGCATTTT | TRBJ1-5 | TRBD1 | TRBV19 | -
CASSHRQGSYNEQFF | TGTGCCAGCAGCCATCGACAGGGCTCCTACAATGAGCAGTTCTTC | TRBJ2-1 | TRBD1 | TRBV14 | -
CASSDPPGHPIGNTIYF | TGTGCCAGCAGTGATCCTCCGGGACACCCCATTGGAAACACCATATATTTT | TRBJ1-3 | - | TRBV6-1 | once
CASSLGFRDQETQYF | TGTGCCAGCAGCTTAGGTTTCCGAGACCAAGAGACCCAGTACTTC | TRBJ2-5 | - | TRBV11-2 | -
CASSLAGPTEAFF | TGTGCCAGCAGCTTGGCGGGGCCTACTGAAGCTTTCTTT | TRBJ1-1 | - | TRBV11-1 | -
CASSLEGAGELFF | TGCGCCAGCAGCTTGGAGGGAGCCGGGGAGCTGTTTTTT | TRBJ2-2 | - | TRBV5-1 | -
CASSSRGPYEQYF | TGTGCCAGCTCATCCAGGGGACCCTACGAGCAGTACTTC | TRBJ2-7 | - | TRBV18 | few
CSVGQGNNEQFF | TGCAGCGTTGGACAGGGAAACAATGAGCAGTTCTTC | TRBJ2-1 | TRBD1 | TRBV29-1 | -
CASSQRSGDTQYF | TGTGCCAGCAGCCAAAGGAGCGGCGATACGCAGTATTTT | TRBJ2-3 | - | TRBV3-1/TRBV3-2 | once
CASSLVTGTGNTEAFF | TGCGCCAGCAGCTTGGTTACAGGGACCGGGAACACTGAAGCTTTCTTT | TRBJ1-1 | - | TRBV5-1 | -
CASSPSPGYSNQPQHF | TGTGCCAGTAGTCCTTCCCCGGGGTACAGCAATCAGCCCCAGCATTTT | TRBJ1-5 | - | TRBV19 | -
CASSSLRGHTPLHF | TGTGCCAGCAGTTCTCTCAGGGGGCACACACCCCTCCACTTT | TRBJ1-6 | TRBD1 | TRBV27 | -
CASSPGSGPSYNSPLHF | TGCGCCAGCAGTCCAGGGTCTGGTCCCTCCTATAATTCACCCCTCCACTTT | TRBJ1-6 | - | TRBV5-1 | -